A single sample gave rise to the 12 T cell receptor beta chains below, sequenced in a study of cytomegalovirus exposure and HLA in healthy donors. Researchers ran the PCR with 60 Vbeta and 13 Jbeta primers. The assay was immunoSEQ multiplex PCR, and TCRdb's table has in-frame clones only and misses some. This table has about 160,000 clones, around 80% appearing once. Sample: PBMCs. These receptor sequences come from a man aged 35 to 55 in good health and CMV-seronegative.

The CDR3, as DNA: TGCGCCAGCAGCCCGGGACAGGGGGAACTTGGCTACACCTTC. Protein product: CASSPGQGELGYTF. The chain uses TRBV10-2 and TRBJ1-2; 11 bases line up with TRBD1. CDR1 is WSHSY, CDR2 SAAADI, per germline. The length of the CDR3 is 14 residues. V shed 6 bases, J shed 7 bases, and the junction held 7 bases outside the gene matches.

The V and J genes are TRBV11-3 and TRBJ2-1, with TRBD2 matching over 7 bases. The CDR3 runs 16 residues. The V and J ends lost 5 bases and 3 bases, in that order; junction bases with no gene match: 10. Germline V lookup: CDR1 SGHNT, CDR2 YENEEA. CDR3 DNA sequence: TGTGCCAGCAGCGGTCCTAGCGGCAGAGGCTACAATGAGCAGTTCTTC. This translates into CASSGPSGRGYNEQFF.

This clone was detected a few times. The CDR3 loop is CASSQAGQVNEKLFF. In nucleotides, the CDR3 is TGCGCCAGCAGCCAAGCGGGACAGGTTAATGAAAAACTGTTTTTT. This chain joins TRBV4-1 and TRBJ1-4, with TRBD1 identical over 8 bases. The junction had 2 bases not matched to a gene; V was cut back by 1 base and J by 4 bases. Per the germline V gene, CDR1 is MGHRA and CDR2 is YSYEKL. The CDR3 has 15 amino acids.

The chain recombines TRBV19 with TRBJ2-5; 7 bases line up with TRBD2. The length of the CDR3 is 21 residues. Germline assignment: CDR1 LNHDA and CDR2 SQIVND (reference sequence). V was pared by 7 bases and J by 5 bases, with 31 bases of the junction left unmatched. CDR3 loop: CASTLGVMRGLAGLGEETQYF. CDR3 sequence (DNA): TGTGCCAGTACCCTAGGGGTCATGAGGGGATTAGCGGGCTTGGGAGAGGAGACCCAGTACTTC.

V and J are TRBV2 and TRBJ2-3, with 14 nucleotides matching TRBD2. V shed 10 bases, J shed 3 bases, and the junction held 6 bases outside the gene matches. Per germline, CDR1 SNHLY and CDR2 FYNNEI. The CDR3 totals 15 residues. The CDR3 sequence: CANPRLAGGTDTQYF. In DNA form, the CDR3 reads TGTGCCAACCCGCGACTAGCGGGAGGGACAGATACGCAGTATTTT.

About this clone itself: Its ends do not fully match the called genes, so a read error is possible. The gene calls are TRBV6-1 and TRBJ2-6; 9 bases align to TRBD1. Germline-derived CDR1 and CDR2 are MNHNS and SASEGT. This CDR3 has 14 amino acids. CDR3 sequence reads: CASSQGAGANGLTF. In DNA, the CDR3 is TGTGCCAGCTCACAGGGGGCTGGGGCCAACGGCCTGACTTTC.

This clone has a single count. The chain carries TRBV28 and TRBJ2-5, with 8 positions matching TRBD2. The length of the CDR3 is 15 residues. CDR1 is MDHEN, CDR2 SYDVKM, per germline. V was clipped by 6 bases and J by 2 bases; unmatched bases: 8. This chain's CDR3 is CASSPPGGGQETQYF. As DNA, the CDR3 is TGTGCCAGCAGCCCCCCGGGAGGGGGGCAAGAGACCCAGTACTTC.

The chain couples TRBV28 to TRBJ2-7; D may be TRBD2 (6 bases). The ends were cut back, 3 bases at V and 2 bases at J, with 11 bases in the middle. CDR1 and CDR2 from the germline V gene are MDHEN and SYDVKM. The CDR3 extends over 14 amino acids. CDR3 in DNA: TGTGCCAGCAGTTTGATCGGACTAACCTACGAGCAGTACTTC. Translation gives CASSLIGLTYEQYF.

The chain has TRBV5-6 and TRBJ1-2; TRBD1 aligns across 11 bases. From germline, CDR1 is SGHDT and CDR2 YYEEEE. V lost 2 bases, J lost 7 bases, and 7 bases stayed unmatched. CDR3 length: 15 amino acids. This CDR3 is CASSFSGTGGTGYTF. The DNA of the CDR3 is TGTGCCAGCAGCTTCTCCGGGACAGGGGGAACTGGCTACACCTTC.

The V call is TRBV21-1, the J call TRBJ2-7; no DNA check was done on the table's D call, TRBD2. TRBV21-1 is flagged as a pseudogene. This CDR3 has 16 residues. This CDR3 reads CASSKVLAGGPGEQYF. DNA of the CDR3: TGTGCCAGCAGCAAAGTGCTAGCGGGAGGGCCGGGGGAGCAGTACTTC.

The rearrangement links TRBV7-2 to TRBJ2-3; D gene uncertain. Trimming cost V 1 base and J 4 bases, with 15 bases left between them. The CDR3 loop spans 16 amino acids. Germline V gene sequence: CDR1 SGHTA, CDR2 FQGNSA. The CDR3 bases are TGTGCCAGCAGCTTAGGTGGTGGCGCGAGCGCAGATACGCAGTATTTT. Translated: CASSLGGGASADTQYF.

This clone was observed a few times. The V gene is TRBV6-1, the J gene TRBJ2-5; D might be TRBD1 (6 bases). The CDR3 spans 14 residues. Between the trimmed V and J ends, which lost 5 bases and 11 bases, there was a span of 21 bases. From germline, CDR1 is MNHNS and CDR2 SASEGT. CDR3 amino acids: CASSQIYRASEQYF. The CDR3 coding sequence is TGTGCCAGCAGTCAAATCTACAGGGCTAGTGAGCAGTACTTC.